The 9 T cell receptor beta chains presented below share a single source sample, sequenced in a study of blood T cells in healthy people across ages. Through a sample-barcoded 5' primer and a J-beta primer mix, a second PCR was run for roughly 6 to 11 cycles. Via MiXCR, TCRdb re-called the 5' RACE reads, giving one row per CDR3 protein. Among approximately 1.5 million distinct CDR3 sequences, roughly a third were seen once, and the ten largest hold roughly 12%. Sequences were obtained from blood. The receptor source for this set is a woman in her thirties in good health.

The rearrangement joins TRBV4-1 to TRBJ1-6; maybe TRBD1 (5 bases). Germline V CDR1 and CDR2: MGHRA, YSYEKL. The CDR3 consists of 16 residues. Deletions cut 3 bases from V and 10 bases from J, with 19 bases between. The CDR3 coding sequence is TGCGCCAGCAGCCAGATGGTTCCCAGGGACTGGTCACCCCTCCACTTT. Residues: CASSQMVPRDWSPLHF.

This clonotype was counted between two and nine times. This sequence joins TRBV3-1 and TRBJ1-2; D is uncertain. The CDR3 length is 13 residues. V dropped 3 bases and J dropped 1 base, with 6 bases sitting between them. CDR1 and CDR2 from the germline V gene are LGHDT and YNNKEL (reference sequence). CDR3 nucleotides: TGTGCCAGCAGCCACGGCAATAACTATGGCTACACCTTC. Amino acid sequence: CASSHGNNYGYTF.

The sample holds a few counts of this clonotype. The genes are TRBV4-1 and TRBJ2-7; D remains ambiguous. Trimming removed 0 bases from V and 5 bases from J, with 8 bases in between. Germline V gene data show CDR1 as MGHRA and CDR2 as YSYEKL. This CDR3 has 13 amino acids. Here the CDR3 reads CASSQEVSDEQYF. The CDR3 coding sequence is TGCGCCAGCAGCCAAGAGGTCTCGGACGAGCAGTACTTC.

This clonotype appeared a few times. V gene TRBV27 combines with J gene TRBJ1-6; D perhaps matches TRBD1 (5 bases). V lost 6 bases and J lost 7, with 13 bases in between. There are 14 residues in the CDR3. CDR1 and CDR2 from the germline V gene are MNHEY and SMNVEV (reference sequence). Written as DNA, the CDR3 is TGTGCCAGCAGGAAACAGGTCGAGAATTCACCCCTCCACTTT. Translating gives CASRKQVENSPLHF.

CDR3: CASSRSQGYGYTF. The DNA of the CDR3 is TGTGCCAGCAGCCGGTCTCAGGGTTATGGCTACACCTTC. The chain uses TRBV9 and TRBJ1-2, with D possibly matching TRBD1 (5 bases). The germline V gene has CDR1 SGDLS and CDR2 YYNGEE. V was pared by 4 bases and J by 5 bases, with 12 bases between. The CDR3 is made up of 13 amino acids.

The chain recombines TRBV5-5 with TRBJ2-3, with a possible D match to TRBD2 (7 bases). Germline V gene sequence: CDR1 SGHKS, CDR2 YYEKEE (reference sequence). Trimming cost V 4 bases and J 7 bases, with 16 bases left between them. The length of the CDR3 is 14 residues. CDR3 sequence: CASSQEGGPHTQYF. CDR3 DNA sequence: TGTGCCAGCAGCCAGGAGGGGGGGCCACATACGCAGTATTTT.

The chain combines TRBV4-2 with TRBJ2-7; 13 nucleotides match TRBD2. Trimming at V came to 1 base and at J to 4 bases, leaving 10 bases not matched to a gene. The germline V gene has CDR1 LGHNA and CDR2 YNFKEQ. The CDR3 loop spans 18 amino acids. CDR3 sequence: CASSQAIGLAGVPYEQYF. DNA for the CDR3: TGTGCCAGCAGCCAAGCAATCGGACTAGCGGGAGTTCCTTACGAGCAGTACTTC.

This clonotype was counted ten times or more. The chain couples TRBV29-1 to TRBJ2-1; TRBD2 aligns across 7 bases. After removal of 4 bases from V and 9 bases from J, the junction contained 12 bases not matched to a gene. Germline V CDR1 and CDR2: SQVTM, ANQGSEA. CDR3 length equals 14 residues. The CDR3: CSVGIGSGSSEQFF. CDR3 coding DNA: TGCAGCGTTGGAATTGGTAGCGGGTCAAGTGAGCAGTTCTTC.

The chain carries TRBV6-5 and TRBJ2-7; D ambiguous. V shed 6 bases and J shed 8 bases, with 17 bases lying between them. Germline V gene lookup returns CDR1 MNHEY and CDR2 SVGAGI. The CDR3 consists of 13 residues. The CDR3 DNA is TGTGCCAGCAGCCCCGGTGAGCCCCCCAAGCAGTACTTC. It codes for CASSPGEPPKQYF.